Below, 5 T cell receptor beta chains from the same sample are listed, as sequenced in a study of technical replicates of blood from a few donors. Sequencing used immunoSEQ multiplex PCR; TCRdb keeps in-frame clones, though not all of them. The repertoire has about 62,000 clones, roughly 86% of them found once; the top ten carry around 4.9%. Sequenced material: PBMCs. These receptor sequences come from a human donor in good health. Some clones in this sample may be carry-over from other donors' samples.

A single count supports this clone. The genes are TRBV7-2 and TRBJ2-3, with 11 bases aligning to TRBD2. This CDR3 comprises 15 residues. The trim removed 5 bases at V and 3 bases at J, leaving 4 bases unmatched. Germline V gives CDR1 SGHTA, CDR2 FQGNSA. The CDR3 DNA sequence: TGTGCCAGCAGCCGACTAGCGGGGATGACAGATACGCAGTATTTT. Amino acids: CASSRLAGMTDTQYF.

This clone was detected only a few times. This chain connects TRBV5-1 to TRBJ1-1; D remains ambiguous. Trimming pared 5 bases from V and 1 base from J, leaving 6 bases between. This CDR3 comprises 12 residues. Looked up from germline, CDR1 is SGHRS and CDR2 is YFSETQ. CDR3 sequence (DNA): TGCGCCAGCAGTTCAGGGAACACTGAAGCTTTCTTT. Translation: CASSSGNTEAFF. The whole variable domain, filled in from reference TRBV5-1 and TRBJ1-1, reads KAGVTQTPRYLIKTRGQQVTLSCSPISGHRSVSWYQQTPGQGLQFLFEYFSETQRNKGNFPGRFSGRQFSNSRSEMNVSTLELGDSALYLCASSSGNTEAFFGQGTRLTVV.

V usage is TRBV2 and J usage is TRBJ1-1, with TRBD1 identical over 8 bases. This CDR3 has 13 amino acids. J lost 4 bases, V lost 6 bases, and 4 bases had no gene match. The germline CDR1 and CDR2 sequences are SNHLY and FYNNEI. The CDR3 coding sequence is TGTGCCAGCAGCGGACAGGGTCCCACTGAAGCTTTCTTT. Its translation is CASSGQGPTEAFF.

The CDR3 DNA is TGTGCCTGGACCGGCCGCGGCGGGAGGGCCTACGAGCAGTACTTC. This codes for CAWTGRGGRAYEQYF. The chain carries TRBV30 and TRBJ2-7; TRBD2 matches at 9 bases. Germline CDR1 GTSNPN, CDR2 SVGIG (reference sequence). The trim removed 4 bases at V and 2 bases at J, leaving 9 bases unmatched. The CDR3 runs to 15 residues. Looking up the rest from reference TRBV30 and TRBJ2-7 gives the full variable domain: SQTIHQWPATLVQPVGSPLSLECTVEGTSNPNLYWYRQAAGRGLQLLFYSVGIGQISSEVPQNLSASRPQDRQFILSSKKLLLSDSGFYLCAWTGRGGRAYEQYFGPGTRLTVT.

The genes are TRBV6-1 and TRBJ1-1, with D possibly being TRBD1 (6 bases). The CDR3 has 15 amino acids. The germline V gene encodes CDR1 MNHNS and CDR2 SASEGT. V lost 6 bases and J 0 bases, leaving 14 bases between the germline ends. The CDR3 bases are TGTGCCAGCAGCCCGGGGGGGGCCATGAACACTGAAGCTTTCTTT. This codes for CASSPGGAMNTEAFF.